The text below deals with one T cell receptor beta chain. No antigen is known for it. TCRdb independently ran MiXCR on the 5' RACE reads; one entry per CDR3 protein. In the table there are over 600,000 distinct CDR3 sequences, roughly 20% of which are singletons. This sample was included in a study of identical twins. Study observations and caveats: Compared with models, monozygotic twins showed more out-of-frame TCR alpha sharing. In zero-insertion analyses, partial confounding could arise from invariant MAIT and iNKT cells.

This CDR3 is built from 15 residues. Trimming at V came to 8 bases and at J to 8 bases, leaving 13 bases not matched to a gene. Separately, the same data were catalogued under a study of T cells expressing NK-cell markers. From that study: Once again these clonotypes came out on top in the CD3+CD56-NKG2C+ fraction of several donors.

The sequencing sample was made of PBMCs. The receptor was derived from a woman aged 18-30 years in good health. The chain joins TRBV12-3 or TRBV12-4 to TRBJ2-1; 9 bases map to TRBD2. The CDR3 DNA reads TGTGCCAGCGGCCCAAGTAGCGGGAGAGCCGATGAGCAGTTCTTC. The encoded protein is CASGPSSGRADEQFF.